These 32 T cell receptor beta chains share one sample of origin, sequenced in a study of Ad26.COV2.S vaccination and SARS-CoV-2 variants. Generated by immunoSEQ multiplex PCR, the TCRdb table keeps only in-frame clones and is missing some. The sample holds 400,000 or so clones, about nine tenths seen once. Documented treatment: about 20 received Ad26.COV2.S at low or high dose, single or two shots; roughly five received placebo; per-sample allocation not given. Day 63 following the first vaccine or placebo injection was when the samples were taken. Specimen: peripheral blood, collected in a trial of Ad26.COV2.S vaccine versus placebo. The receptors derive from a person aged 18-65 years who received the Ad26.COV2.S COVID-19 vaccine or a placebo.

The V and J genes are TRBV19 and TRBJ1-1; no definite D call. Trimming removed 7 bases from V and 0 bases from J, with 12 bases in between. The length of the CDR3 is 14 residues. Germline V gives CDR1 LNHDA, CDR2 SQIVND (reference sequence). CDR3 protein: CASTRGRLNTEAFF. DNA of the CDR3: TGTGCCAGTACCCGAGGGCGATTGAACACTGAAGCTTTCTTT.

This clone appeared a few times. This chain links TRBV7-2 with TRBJ1-2; 7 bases map to TRBD1. Germline V gives CDR1 SGHTA, CDR2 FQGNSA. The CDR3 has 14 amino acids. V was clipped by 1 base and J by 5 bases; unmatched bases: 4. The CDR3 nucleotides read TGTGCCAGCAGCTTAGTCGTACAGGGGTATGGCTACACCTTC. This sequence encodes CASSLVVQGYGYTF.

This chain joins TRBV15 and TRBJ2-3; the D is unclear. The CDR3 loop spans 14 amino acids. CDR1 is LNHNV and CDR2 is YYDKDF in the germline V gene (reference sequence). V was pared by 4 bases and J by 3 bases, with 11 bases between. The CDR3 nucleotides are TGTGCCACCAGCATAAACTTGTTAACAGATACGCAGTATTTT. Translating it yields CATSINLLTDTQYF.

The chain is built from TRBV5-1 and TRBJ2-6, with D possibly TRBD1 on 5 matching bases. The CDR3 consists of 18 residues. Trimming took off 4 bases at V and 1 base at J, with 18 bases between the two ends. CDR1 and CDR2 from the germline V gene are SGHRS and YFSETQ. The CDR3 is CASSTRQLQESGANVLTF. CDR3 DNA sequence: TGCGCCAGCAGCACCCGACAGTTACAAGAGTCTGGGGCCAACGTCCTGACTTTC. Variable domain in full (rest from reference TRBV5-1 and TRBJ2-6): KAGVTQTPRYLIKTRGQQVTLSCSPISGHRSVSWYQQTPGQGLQFLFEYFSETQRNKGNFPGRFSGRQFSNSRSEMNVSTLELGDSALYLCASSTRQLQESGANVLTFGAGSRLTVL.

The gene calls are TRBV20-1 and TRBJ1-5; a possible D gene is TRBD1 (5 bases). V lost 3 bases, J lost 1 base, and 13 bases lay in between. This CDR3 spans 15 amino acids. Germline V lookup: CDR1 DFQATT, CDR2 SNEGSKA (reference sequence). The CDR3 protein is CSASGGGGSNQPQHF. In DNA, the CDR3 is TGCAGTGCTAGTGGAGGTGGGGGGAGCAATCAGCCCCAGCATTTT.

The gene calls are TRBV19 and TRBJ1-1; 7 positions match TRBD1. Germline assignment: CDR1 LNHDA and CDR2 SQIVND (reference sequence). V gave up 8 bases and J gave up 1 base; unmatched junction bases: 4. The length of the CDR3 is 13 residues. CDR3 region: CASANRGNTEAFF. CDR3 DNA sequence: TGTGCCAGTGCGAACAGGGGGAACACTGAAGCTTTCTTT.

This clone came up once. The chain recombines TRBV7-8 with TRBJ2-2, with D unclear. CDR1 is SGHVS and CDR2 is FQNEAQ in the germline V gene. Trimming pared 3 bases from V and 4 bases from J, leaving 9 bases between. The CDR3 is made up of 14 amino acids. The CDR3 region is CASSFVGSTGELFF. CDR3 nucleotides: TGTGCCAGCAGCTTCGTAGGCAGCACCGGGGAGCTGTTTTTT.

This clone was recorded only once. The V gene is TRBV2, the J gene TRBJ2-7, with 8 nucleotides matching TRBD2. The CDR3 covers 14 residues. CDR1 is SNHLY, CDR2 FYNNEI, per germline. V gave up 8 bases and J gave up 0 bases; unmatched junction bases: 6. The CDR3 loop is CASLLSGSSYEQYF. The CDR3 nucleotides read TGTGCCAGCCTTCTAAGCGGGAGCTCCTACGAGCAGTACTTC.

The V call is TRBV3-1 (or the pseudogene TRBV3-2), the J call TRBJ1-5; D possibly corresponds to TRBD1 (5 bases). V lost 5 bases and J lost 5, with 19 bases in between. The germline CDR1 and CDR2 sequences are LGHDT and YNNKEL (reference sequence). The CDR3 has 16 amino acids. The CDR3 coding sequence is TGTGCCAGCAGCTCACAGAAGGGTCCGGGGCATCAGCCCCAGCATTTT. It codes for CASSSQKGPGHQPQHF.

The rearrangement uses TRBV10-3 and TRBJ1-3; maybe TRBD1 (5 bases). There are 16 residues in the CDR3. Per germline, CDR1 ENHRY and CDR2 SYGVKD. V lost 8 bases and J lost 2, with 19 bases in between. CDR3 bases: TGTGCCATCGGGGCGGTCGGGGGAACTCCTGGAAACACCATATATTTT. Translating it yields CAIGAVGGTPGNTIYF.

This clone was seen a few times. CDR3 sequence: CASSEAGEGLHF. The CDR3 bases are TGTGCCAGCAGTGAAGCGGGAGAGGGCCTCCACTTT. The V and J genes are TRBV6-1 and TRBJ1-6; D remains unclear. CDR1 and CDR2 from the germline V gene are MNHNS and SASEGT. The length of the CDR3 is 12 residues. Trimming removed 0 bases from V and 15 bases from J, with 9 bases in between.

This clone has more than one count but fewer than ten. This chain links TRBV5-4 with TRBJ2-7; D is unresolved. V dropped 4 bases and J dropped 5 bases, with 16 bases sitting between them. The CDR3 has 14 amino acids. Germline V gene sequence: CDR1 SGHNT, CDR2 YYREEE (reference sequence). The CDR3 nucleotides read TGTGCCAGCAGCGCTGAGATGGTGTCGGACGAGCAGTACTTC. This encodes CASSAEMVSDEQYF.

The V gene is TRBV10-2, the J gene TRBJ2-1; 9 positions agree with TRBD2. Germline CDR1 and CDR2: WSHSY and SAAADI. With 7 bases clipped from V and 10 bases from J, the junction kept 8 bases outside the gene matches. The CDR3 sequence is 13 residues long. The chain's CDR3 is CASNPGLAGEQFF. The CDR3 nucleotides are TGCGCCAGCAATCCGGGACTAGCTGGGGAGCAGTTCTTC.

The J gene is TRBJ2-3, the V gene TRBV5-1, with 10 bases matching TRBD2. After removal of 4 bases from V and 0 bases from J, the junction contained 11 bases not matched to a gene. There are 18 residues in the CDR3. Germline lookup yields CDR1 SGHRS and CDR2 YFSETQ. The DNA for the CDR3 is TGCGCCAGCAGCCCGCTAGCGGGGGAACCGTACAGCACAGATACGCAGTATTTT. Residues: CASSPLAGEPYSTDTQYF.

This chain links TRBV19 with TRBJ2-1, with 12 nucleotides matching TRBD2. CDR3 size: 17 residues. V was pared by 9 bases and J by 0 bases, with 9 bases of the junction left unmatched. CDR1 is LNHDA, CDR2 SQIVND, per germline (reference sequence). CDR3 in amino acids: CARTLAGGKSSYNEQFF. DNA of the CDR3: TGTGCCAGGACCCTAGCGGGGGGGAAAAGCTCCTACAATGAGCAGTTCTTC.

The chain employs TRBV30 and TRBJ2-5, with TRBD2 matching 11 bases. The CDR3 runs to 15 residues. The V gene end was trimmed by 1 base and the J gene end by 2 bases; junction bases not matched to a gene: 3. Germline V gives CDR1 GTSNPN, CDR2 SVGIG (reference sequence). Here the CDR3 DNA reads TGTGCCTGGAGTGGACTAGCGGGGCTTCAAGAGACCCAGTACTTC. Translating gives CAWSGLAGLQETQYF.

The chain joins TRBV5-8 to TRBJ2-7, with D possibly TRBD1 on 6 matching bases. The germline CDR1 and CDR2 sequences are SGHTS and YDEGEE. The CDR3 spans 14 residues. Trimming shortened V by 5 bases and J by 4 bases, and 16 bases separated the two germline ends. The CDR3 DNA reads as TGTGCCAGCAGAAAGACAGGATCCTCATACGAGCAGTACTTC. This gives the protein CASRKTGSSYEQYF.

This clone appeared a single time. V is TRBV9 and J is TRBJ2-1; D not resolved. The germline V and J ends were trimmed by 0 bases and 10 bases, with 17 bases remaining between them. CDR1 and CDR2 (germline): SGDLS, YYNGEE. There are 15 residues in the CDR3. The CDR3 DNA reads as TGTGCCAGCAGCGTAGCGGTTAGTCCCGTTGGGGAGCAGTTCTTC. Residues: CASSVAVSPVGEQFF.

The chain links TRBV10-2 to TRBJ2-5; TRBD2 matches 13 bases. CDR3 length: 16 amino acids. The germline V gene has CDR1 WSHSY and CDR2 SAAADI. The J segment lost 4 bases and the V segment lost 1 base, leaving 3 bases of the junction unmatched. In nucleotides, the CDR3 is TGCGCCAGCAGTGAGTTGAGACTAGCGGGGGGAGAGACCCAGTACTTC. Translated, it gives CASSELRLAGGETQYF.

The chain joins TRBV7-2 to TRBJ2-3, with D possibly TRBD2 on 5 matching bases. Germline V gene data show CDR1 as SGHTA and CDR2 as FQGNSA. Deletions cut 4 bases from V and 2 bases from J, with 10 bases between. The CDR3 covers 14 residues. The DNA of the CDR3 is TGTGCCAGCAGCTCCGGACTCATCACAGATACGCAGTATTTT. Amino acids: CASSSGLITDTQYF. Full variable domain (outside the CDR3, taken from reference TRBV7-2 and TRBJ2-3): GAGVSQSPSNKVTEKGKDVELRCDPISGHTALYWYRQSLGQGLEFLIYFQGNSAPDKSGLPSDRFSAERTGGSVSTLTIQRTQQEDSAVYLCASSSGLITDTQYFGPGTRLTVL.

The chain combines TRBV5-5 with TRBJ2-5; D may be TRBD1 (5 bases). Per the germline V gene, CDR1 is SGHKS and CDR2 is YYEKEE (reference sequence). V lost 2 bases and J lost 5, with 13 bases in between. The CDR3 spans 14 residues. The CDR3 DNA is TGTGCCAGCAGCTTCATGGGTGCAGGGGAGACCCAGTACTTC. Encoded protein: CASSFMGAGETQYF.

The chain is built from TRBV3-1 (or the pseudogene TRBV3-2) and TRBJ2-1; 9 positions agree with TRBD2. This CDR3 is built from 14 residues. Trimming at V came to 6 bases and at J to 8 bases, leaving 8 bases not matched to a gene. In germline, CDR1 is LGHDT, CDR2 YNNKEL (reference sequence). CDR3 residues: CASSQTTSGYEQFF. The DNA for the CDR3 is TGTGCCAGCAGTCAAACGACTAGCGGATATGAGCAGTTCTTC.

The rearrangement links TRBV4-1 to TRBJ2-2; D unclear. CDR3 length: 16 residues. Between the trimmed V and J ends, which lost 4 bases and 4 bases, there was a span of 16 bases. Germline V lookup: CDR1 MGHRA, CDR2 YSYEKL. DNA for the CDR3: TGCGCCAGCAGCCTCCCACGGCCTCGCGGCACCGGGGAGCTGTTTTTT. This encodes CASSLPRPRGTGELFF.

This clone has more than one count but fewer than ten. The gene calls are TRBV19 and TRBJ1-5; D is possibly TRBD1 (5 bases). Germline lookup yields CDR1 LNHDA and CDR2 SQIVND (reference sequence). The CDR3 runs to 16 residues. Trimming removed 5 bases from V and 3 bases from J, with 17 bases in between. Here the CDR3 reads CASSLNGATYNQPQHF. CDR3 bases: TGTGCCAGTAGTCTGAATGGGGCTACATACAATCAGCCCCAGCATTTT. Full variable domain (outside the CDR3, taken from reference TRBV19 and TRBJ1-5): DGGITQSPKYLFRKEGQNVTLSCEQNLNHDAMYWYRQDPGQGLRLIYYSQIVNDFQKGDIAEGYSVSREKKESFPLTVTSAQKNPTAFYLCASSLNGATYNQPQHFGDGTRLSIL.

The chain couples TRBV28 to TRBJ1-5; TRBD1 agrees at 8 bases. Trimming at V came to 2 bases and at J to 1 base, leaving 4 bases not matched to a gene. The CDR3 spans 16 residues. CDR1 and CDR2 (germline): MDHEN, SYDVKM. DNA of the CDR3: TGTGCCAGCAGTTTAGCACAGGGGGTAAGCAATCAGCCCCAGCATTTT. Its protein is CASSLAQGVSNQPQHF.

The rearrangement links TRBV7-2 to TRBJ2-2, with no clear D. The CDR3 is 14 residues long. Trimming pared 2 bases from V and 4 bases from J, leaving 8 bases between. Germline CDR1 reads SGHTA; CDR2 reads FQGNSA. The CDR3 DNA sequence: TGTGCCAGCAGCTTACTCCTCTCCACCGGGGAGCTGTTTTTT. This encodes CASSLLLSTGELFF. The full variable domain, in which reference TRBV7-2 and TRBJ2-2 provide the parts outside the CDR3, is GAGVSQSPSNKVTEKGKDVELRCDPISGHTALYWYRQSLGQGLEFLIYFQGNSAPDKSGLPSDRFSAERTGGSVSTLTIQRTQQEDSAVYLCASSLLLSTGELFFGEGSRLTVL.

V is TRBV27 and J is TRBJ1-1, with 9 bases matching TRBD1. Looked up from germline, CDR1 is MNHEY and CDR2 is SMNVEV (reference sequence). CDR3 length: 13 amino acids. V was clipped by 5 bases and J by 6 bases; unmatched bases: 4. The CDR3 DNA sequence: TGTGCCAGCAGTGAATGGACAGGGGCTGAAGCTTTCTTT. Amino acid sequence: CASSEWTGAEAFF.

This CDR3 is CASRQSREECEQFF. CDR3 bases: TGTGCCAGCAGACAAAGTCGGGAGGAGTGTGAGCAGTTCTTC. The rearrangement joins TRBV21-1 to TRBJ2-1; the table's D call of TRBD2 was not tested on the DNA. TRBV21-1 has pseudogene status. There are 14 residues in the CDR3.

The rearrangement joins TRBV27 to TRBJ1-2, with 9 bases identical to TRBD1. Trimming at V came to 6 bases and at J to 2 bases, leaving 7 bases not matched to a gene. Germline V gives CDR1 MNHEY, CDR2 SMNVEV (reference sequence). The CDR3 has 15 amino acids. The chain's CDR3 is CASRTTGTGNYGYTF. CDR3 sequence (DNA): TGTGCCAGCAGAACCACCGGGACAGGGAACTATGGCTACACCTTC.

The V gene is TRBV7-2, the J gene TRBJ2-1; perhaps TRBD1 as D (6 bases). Trimming shortened V by 5 bases and J by 5 bases, and 10 bases separated the two germline ends. The CDR3 totals 13 residues. CDR1 and CDR2 (germline): SGHTA, FQGNSA. CDR3 protein: CASSRDTNNEQFF. CDR3 sequence (DNA): TGTGCCAGCAGCAGGGACACCAACAATGAGCAGTTCTTC.

This sequence joins TRBV7-7 and TRBJ2-2, with TRBD1 matching over 7 bases. The CDR3 is 15 amino acids. Germline CDR1 and CDR2: SSHAT and FNYEAQ (reference sequence). Trimming at V came to 5 bases and at J to 4 bases, leaving 7 bases not matched to a gene. The CDR3 sequence: CASSPTRTGTGELFF. The CDR3 DNA reads as TGTGCCAGCAGCCCTACCCGGACAGGCACCGGGGAGCTGTTTTTT.

The CDR3 bases are TGTGCCAGTACCGTAAGGCCGAACACTGAAGCTTTCTTT. Its translation is CASTVRPNTEAFF. The chain recombines TRBV19 with TRBJ1-1; no reliable D call. The CDR3 runs to 13 residues. CDR1 is LNHDA, CDR2 SQIVND, per germline (reference sequence). Trimming pared 7 bases from V and 1 base from J, leaving 10 bases between.